This T cell receptor (beta chain) was obtained from a study of identical twins. General study points: Insertions were reduced in abundant cord blood beta clonotypes but not in memory repertoires. Conclusions were based on cross-sectional statistical analysis, without following the same donors.

J lost 1 base, V lost 2 bases, and 6 bases had no gene match. The CDR3 spans 17 residues. CDR1 and CDR2 (germline): DFQATT, SNEGSKA (reference sequence). This clonotype was seen only a few times. Its matching antigen is unknown. A single record per CDR3 protein comes from TCRdb applying MiXCR to the 5' RACE reads. The data hold a few hundred thousand distinct CDR3 sequences, with more than 13% observed a single time. The data were also submitted as part of a second study, on yellow fever vaccine responses in identical twins.

Sample: CD4+ T cells sorted from blood. The TCR originated in a woman between 18 and 30 years old in good health. The gene calls are TRBV20-1 and TRBJ2-1; 12 nucleotides align to TRBD2. CDR3: CSARWASGRASYNEQFF. CDR3 bases: TGCAGTGCTAGATGGGCTAGCGGGAGGGCGTCCTACAATGAGCAGTTCTTC.